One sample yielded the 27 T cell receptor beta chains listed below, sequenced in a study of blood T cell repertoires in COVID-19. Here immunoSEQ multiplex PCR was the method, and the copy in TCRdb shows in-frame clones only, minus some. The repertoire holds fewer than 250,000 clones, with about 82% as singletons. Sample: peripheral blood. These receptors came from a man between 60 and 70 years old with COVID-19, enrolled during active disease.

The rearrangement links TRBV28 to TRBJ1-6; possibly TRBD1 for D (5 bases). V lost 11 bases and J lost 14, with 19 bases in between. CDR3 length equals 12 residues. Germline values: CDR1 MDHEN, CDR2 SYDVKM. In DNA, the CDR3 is TGTGCCGGGGGACCGTCGCGGGGGTCCCTCCACTTT. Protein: CAGGPSRGSLHF. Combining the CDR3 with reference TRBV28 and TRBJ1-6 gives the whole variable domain DVKVTQSSRYLVKRTGEKVFLECVQDMDHENMFWYRQDPGLGLRLIYFSYDVKMKEKGDIPEGYSVSREKKERFSLILESASTNQTSMYLCAGGPSRGSLHFGNGTRLTVT.

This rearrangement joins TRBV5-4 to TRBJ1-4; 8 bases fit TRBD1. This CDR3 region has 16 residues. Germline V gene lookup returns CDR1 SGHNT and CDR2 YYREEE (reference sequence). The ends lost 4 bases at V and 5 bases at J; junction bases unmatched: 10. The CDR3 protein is CASSKAPGGRNEKLFF. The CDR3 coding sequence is TGTGCCAGCAGCAAAGCTCCAGGGGGCAGGAATGAAAAACTGTTTTTT.

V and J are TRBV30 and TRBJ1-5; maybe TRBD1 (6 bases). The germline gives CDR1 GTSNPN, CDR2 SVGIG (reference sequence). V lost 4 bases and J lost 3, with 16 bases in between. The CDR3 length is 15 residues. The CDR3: CAWTPTGLLNQPQHF. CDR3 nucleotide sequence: TGTGCCTGGACTCCGACAGGACTCCTCAATCAGCCCCAGCATTTT.

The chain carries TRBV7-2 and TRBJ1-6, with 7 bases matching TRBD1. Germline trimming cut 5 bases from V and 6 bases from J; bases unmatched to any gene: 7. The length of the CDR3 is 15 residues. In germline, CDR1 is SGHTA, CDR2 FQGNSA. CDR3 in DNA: TGTGCCAGCAGCCAGCAAGGGACAGTTAATTCACCCCTCCACTTT. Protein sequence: CASSQQGTVNSPLHF.

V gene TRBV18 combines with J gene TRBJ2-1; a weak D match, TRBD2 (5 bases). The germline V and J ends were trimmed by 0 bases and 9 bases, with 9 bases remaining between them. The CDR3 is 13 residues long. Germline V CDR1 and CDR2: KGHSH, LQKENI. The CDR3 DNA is TGTGCCAGCTCACCACCGAGGGCGGGTGAGCAGTTCTTC. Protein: CASSPPRAGEQFF.

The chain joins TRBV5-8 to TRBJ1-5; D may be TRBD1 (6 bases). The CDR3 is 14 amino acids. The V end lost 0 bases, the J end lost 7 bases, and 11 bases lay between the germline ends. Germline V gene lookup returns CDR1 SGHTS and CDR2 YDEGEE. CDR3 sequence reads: CASSLEAGVQPQHF. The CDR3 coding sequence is TGTGCCAGCAGCTTGGAGGCAGGGGTGCAGCCCCAGCATTTT.

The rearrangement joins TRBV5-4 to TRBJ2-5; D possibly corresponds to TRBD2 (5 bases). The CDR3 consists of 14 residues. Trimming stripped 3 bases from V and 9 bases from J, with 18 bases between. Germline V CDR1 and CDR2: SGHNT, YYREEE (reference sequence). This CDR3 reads CASSSTKGEEAQYF. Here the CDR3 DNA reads TGTGCCAGCAGCTCCACCAAGGGTGAGGAGGCCCAGTACTTC.

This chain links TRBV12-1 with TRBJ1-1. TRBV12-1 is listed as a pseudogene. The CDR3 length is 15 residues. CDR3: CASSFIRREETEAFF. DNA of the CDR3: TGTGCCAGCAGCTTTATCCGCAGGGAGGAGACTGAAGCTTTCTTT.

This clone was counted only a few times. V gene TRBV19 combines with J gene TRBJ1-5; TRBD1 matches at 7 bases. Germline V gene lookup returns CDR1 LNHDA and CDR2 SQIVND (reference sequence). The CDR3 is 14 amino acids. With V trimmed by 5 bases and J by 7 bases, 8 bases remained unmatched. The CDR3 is CASSVLQGKQPQHF. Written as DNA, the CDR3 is TGTGCCAGTAGTGTCCTACAGGGGAAGCAGCCCCAGCATTTT.

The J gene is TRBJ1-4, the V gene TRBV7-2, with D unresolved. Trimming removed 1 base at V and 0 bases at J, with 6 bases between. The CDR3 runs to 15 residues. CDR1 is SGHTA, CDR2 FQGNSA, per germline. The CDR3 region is CASSLESATNEKLFF. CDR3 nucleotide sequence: TGTGCCAGCAGCTTAGAGTCAGCAACTAATGAAAAACTGTTTTTT.

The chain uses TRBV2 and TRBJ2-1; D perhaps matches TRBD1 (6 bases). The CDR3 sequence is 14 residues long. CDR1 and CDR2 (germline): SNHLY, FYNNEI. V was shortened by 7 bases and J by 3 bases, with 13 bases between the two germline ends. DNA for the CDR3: TGTGCCAGCATCTCCGACAGGATCTACAATGAGCAGTTCTTC. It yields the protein CASISDRIYNEQFF.

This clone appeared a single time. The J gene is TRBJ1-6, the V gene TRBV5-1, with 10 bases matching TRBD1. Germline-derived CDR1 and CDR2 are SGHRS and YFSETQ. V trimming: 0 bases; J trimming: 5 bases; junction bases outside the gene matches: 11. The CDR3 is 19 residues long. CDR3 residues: CASSLAFEYGQGDNSPLHF. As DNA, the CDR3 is TGCGCCAGCAGCTTGGCCTTCGAATATGGACAGGGGGATAATTCACCCCTCCACTTT.

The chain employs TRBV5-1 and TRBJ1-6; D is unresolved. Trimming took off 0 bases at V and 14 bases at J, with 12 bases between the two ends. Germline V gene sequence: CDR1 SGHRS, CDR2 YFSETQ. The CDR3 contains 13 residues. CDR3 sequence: CASSLEEAAALHF. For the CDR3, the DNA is TGCGCCAGCAGCTTGGAGGAGGCGGCAGCCCTCCACTTT.

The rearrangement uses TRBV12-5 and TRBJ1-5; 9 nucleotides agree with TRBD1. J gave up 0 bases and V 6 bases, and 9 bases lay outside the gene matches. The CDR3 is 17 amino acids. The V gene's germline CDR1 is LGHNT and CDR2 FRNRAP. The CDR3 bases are TGTGCTAGTGGCTCCAGGACAGGGGAGAGTAGCAATCAGCCCCAGCATTTT. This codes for CASGSRTGESSNQPQHF.

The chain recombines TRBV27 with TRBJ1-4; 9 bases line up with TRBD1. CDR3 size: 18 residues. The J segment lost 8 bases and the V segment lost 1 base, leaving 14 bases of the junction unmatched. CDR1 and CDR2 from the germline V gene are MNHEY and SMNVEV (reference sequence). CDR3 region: CASSLLDRGTGRQEKLFF. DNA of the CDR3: TGTGCCAGCAGTTTATTAGATAGGGGGACAGGGCGACAGGAAAAACTGTTTTTT.

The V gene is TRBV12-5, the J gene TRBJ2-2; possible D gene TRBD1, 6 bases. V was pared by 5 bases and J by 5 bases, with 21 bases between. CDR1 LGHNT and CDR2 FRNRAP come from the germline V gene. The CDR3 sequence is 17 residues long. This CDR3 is CASGLSPRDTYTGELFF. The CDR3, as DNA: TGTGCTAGTGGTCTCTCACCCCGGGACACTTATACCGGGGAGCTGTTTTTT. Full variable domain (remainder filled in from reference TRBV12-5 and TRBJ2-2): DARVTQTPRHKVTEMGQEVTMRCQPILGHNTVFWYRQTMMQGLELLAYFRNRAPLDDSGMPKDRFSAEMPDATLATLKIQPSEPRDSAVYFCASGLSPRDTYTGELFFGEGSRLTVL.

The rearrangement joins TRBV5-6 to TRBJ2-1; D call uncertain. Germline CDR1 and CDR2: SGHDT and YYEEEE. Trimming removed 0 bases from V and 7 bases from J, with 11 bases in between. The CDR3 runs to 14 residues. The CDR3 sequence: CASSLVYGVNEQFF. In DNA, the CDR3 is TGTGCCAGCAGCTTGGTGTATGGAGTAAATGAGCAGTTCTTC.

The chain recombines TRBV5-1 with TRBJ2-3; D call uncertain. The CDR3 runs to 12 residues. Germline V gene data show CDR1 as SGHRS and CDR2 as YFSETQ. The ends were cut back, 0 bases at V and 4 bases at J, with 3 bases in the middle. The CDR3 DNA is TGCGCCAGCAGCTTGGTCTCAGATACGCAGTATTTT. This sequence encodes CASSLVSDTQYF.

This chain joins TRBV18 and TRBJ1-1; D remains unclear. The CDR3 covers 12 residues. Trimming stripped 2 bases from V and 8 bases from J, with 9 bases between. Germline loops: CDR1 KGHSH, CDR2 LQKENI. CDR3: CASSPAGVEAFF. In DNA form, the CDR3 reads TGTGCCAGCTCACCAGCCGGGGTAGAAGCTTTCTTT. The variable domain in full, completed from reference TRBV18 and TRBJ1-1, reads NAGVMQNPRHLVRRRGQEARLRCSPMKGHSHVYWYRQLPEEGLKFMVYLQKENIIDESGMPKERFSAEFPKEGPSILRIQQVVRGDSAAYFCASSPAGVEAFFGQGTRLTVV.

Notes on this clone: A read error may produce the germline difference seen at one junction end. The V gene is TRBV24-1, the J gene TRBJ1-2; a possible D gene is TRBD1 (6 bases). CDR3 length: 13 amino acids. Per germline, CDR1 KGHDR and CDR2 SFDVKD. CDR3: CATHREPNSGYTF. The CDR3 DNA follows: TGTGCCACCCACAGGGAACCCAACTCTGGCTACACCTTC.

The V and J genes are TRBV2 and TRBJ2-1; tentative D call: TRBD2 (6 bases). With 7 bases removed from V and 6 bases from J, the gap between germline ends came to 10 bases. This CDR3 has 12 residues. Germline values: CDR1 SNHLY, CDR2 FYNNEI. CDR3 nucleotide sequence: TGTGCCAGCACACTAGCTCTCAATGAGCAGTTCTTC. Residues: CASTLALNEQFF.

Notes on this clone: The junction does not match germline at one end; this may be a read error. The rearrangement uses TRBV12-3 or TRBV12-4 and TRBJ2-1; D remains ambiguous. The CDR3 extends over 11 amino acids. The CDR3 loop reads CASSLEVERFF. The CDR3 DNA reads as TGTGCCAGCAGTTTAGAGGTTGAGCGGTTCTTC.

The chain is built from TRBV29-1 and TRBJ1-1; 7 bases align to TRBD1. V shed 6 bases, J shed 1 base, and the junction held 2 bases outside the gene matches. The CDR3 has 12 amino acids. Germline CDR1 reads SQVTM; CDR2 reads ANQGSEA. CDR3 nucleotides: TGCAGCGTGGGACAGACGAACACTGAAGCTTTCTTT. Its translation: CSVGQTNTEAFF.

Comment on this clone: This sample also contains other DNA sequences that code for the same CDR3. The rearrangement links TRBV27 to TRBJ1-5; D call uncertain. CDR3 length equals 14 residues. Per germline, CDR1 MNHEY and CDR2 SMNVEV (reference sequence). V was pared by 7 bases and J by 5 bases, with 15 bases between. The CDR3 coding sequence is TGTGCCAGCACCTCCGATGCTACGTATCAGCCCCAGCATTTT. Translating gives CASTSDATYQPQHF.

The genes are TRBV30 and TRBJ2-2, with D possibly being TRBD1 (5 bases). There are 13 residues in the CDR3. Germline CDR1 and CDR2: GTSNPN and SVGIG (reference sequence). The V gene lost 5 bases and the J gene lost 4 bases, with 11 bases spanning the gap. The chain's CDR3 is CAWAGQATGELFF. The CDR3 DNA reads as TGTGCCTGGGCCGGACAAGCCACCGGGGAGCTGTTTTTT.

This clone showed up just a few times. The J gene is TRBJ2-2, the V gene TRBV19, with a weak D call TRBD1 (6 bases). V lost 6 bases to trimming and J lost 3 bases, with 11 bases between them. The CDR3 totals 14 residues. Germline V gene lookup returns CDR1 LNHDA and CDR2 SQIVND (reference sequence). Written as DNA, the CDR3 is TGTGCCAGTAGCGTTAAGGGGGACACCGGGGAGCTGTTTTTT. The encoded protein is CASSVKGDTGELFF.

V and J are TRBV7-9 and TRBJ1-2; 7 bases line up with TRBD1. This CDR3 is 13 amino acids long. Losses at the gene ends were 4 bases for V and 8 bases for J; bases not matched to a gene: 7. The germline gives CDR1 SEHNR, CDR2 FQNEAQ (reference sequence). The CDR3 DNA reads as TGTGCCAGCAGCTATGACAGGGAACGCGGCTACACCTTC. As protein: CASSYDRERGYTF.